The next 14 T cell receptor beta chains were all read from a single sample in a study of response to subunit inactivated influenza vaccine. TCRdb called the RT-PCR reads again in MiXCR, with one record for every CDR3 protein. The repertoire holds more than 600,000 distinct CDR3 sequences, with around a sixth as singletons. Source: PBMCs from blood, taken about 5 days after vaccination. The receptors originated from a man aged 50 or older who received an inactivated influenza vaccine.

This clonotype was counted a few times. The chain uses TRBV5-4 and TRBJ2-7, with D possibly TRBD1 on 6 matching bases. The CDR3 length is 16 residues. Per germline, CDR1 SGHNT and CDR2 YYREEE (reference sequence). The ends were cut back, 4 bases at V and 6 bases at J, with 23 bases in the middle. This chain's CDR3 is CASSATGPRMSSEQYF. The CDR3 DNA is TGTGCCAGCAGCGCGACAGGACCGCGAATGTCGTCCGAGCAGTACTTC. Variable domain in full (rest from reference TRBV5-4 and TRBJ2-7): ETGVTQSPTHLIKTRGQQVTLRCSSQSGHNTVSWYQQALGQGPQFIFQYYREEENGRGNFPPRFSGLQFPNYSSELNVNALELDDSALYLCASSATGPRMSSEQYFGPGTRLTVT.

The CDR3 coding sequence is TGTGCCAGCAGTGAAGTTTGGGGCCACACAGATACGCAGTATTTT. Protein: CASSEVWGHTDTQYF. This rearrangement joins TRBV2 to TRBJ2-3; TRBD1 might be the D (5 bases). Trimming shortened V by 1 base and J by 2 bases, and 10 bases separated the two germline ends. Germline lookup yields CDR1 SNHLY and CDR2 FYNNEI. This CDR3 contains 15 residues. Filled out from reference TRBV2 and TRBJ2-3, the complete variable domain reads EPEVTQTPSHQVTQMGQEVILRCVPISNHLYFYWYRQILGQKVEFLVSFYNNEISEKSEIFDDQFSVERPDGSNFTLKIRSTKLEDSAMYFCASSEVWGHTDTQYFGPGTRLTVL.

This clonotype was seen a handful of times. This chain joins TRBV7-6 and TRBJ2-3, with D tentatively TRBD2 (6 bases). CDR1 is SGHVS and CDR2 is FNYEAQ in the germline V gene. V was pared by 5 bases and J by 2 bases, with 17 bases between. This CDR3 spans 16 amino acids. The CDR3 is CASSPRPRTNTDTQYF. CDR3 sequence (DNA): TGTGCCAGCAGCCCCAGACCCAGGACTAACACAGATACGCAGTATTTT.

V and J are TRBV6-1 and TRBJ1-5; D remains ambiguous. From germline, CDR1 is MNHNS and CDR2 SASEGT. The ends were cut back, 7 bases at V and 2 bases at J, with 12 bases in the middle. The CDR3 extends over 14 amino acids. The CDR3 DNA reads as TGTGCCAGCACCGAACGGGTGGGCAATCAGCCCCAGCATTTT. Protein: CASTERVGNQPQHF.

The V call is TRBV5-5, the J call TRBJ2-1; 8 bases are a match to TRBD2. The V segment lost 5 bases and the J segment 4 bases; nucleotides outside the gene matches: 8. Germline V gene sequence: CDR1 SGHKS, CDR2 YYEKEE (reference sequence). This CDR3 has 15 amino acids. CDR3 DNA: TGTGCCAGCAGTTTGAAGGGACTAGATTACAATGAGCAGTTCTTC. Translated: CASSLKGLDYNEQFF.

This chain joins TRBV24-1 and TRBJ2-5, with 9 nucleotides matching TRBD1. The germline V gene encodes CDR1 KGHDR and CDR2 SFDVKD. The CDR3 totals 14 residues. Losses at the gene ends were 3 bases for V and 5 bases for J; bases not matched to a gene: 3. The CDR3 nucleotides read TGTGCCACCAGTGATCCCGGGACAGGGGAGACCCAGTACTTC. This codes for CATSDPGTGETQYF.

This clonotype was found a few times. This chain uses TRBV4-3 with TRBJ2-1, with D unresolved. The V gene's germline CDR1 is LGHNA and CDR2 YSLEER. The CDR3 consists of 16 residues. V shed 0 bases and J shed 6 bases, with 15 bases lying between them. CDR3 sequence reads: CASSQDTFARSNEQFF. The DNA for the CDR3 is TGCGCCAGCAGCCAAGATACGTTTGCCAGGTCCAATGAGCAGTTCTTC.

This sequence joins TRBV20-1 and TRBJ2-3; 8 bases are a match to TRBD2. The V and J ends lost 1 base and 2 bases, in that order; junction bases with no gene match: 8. Germline CDR1 DFQATT, CDR2 SNEGSKA (reference sequence). The CDR3 runs to 16 residues. Here the CDR3 DNA reads TGCAGTGCTAGAGTAGGTAGCGGGATTCTCACAGATACGCAGTATTTT. Residues: CSARVGSGILTDTQYF.

The chain uses TRBV27 and TRBJ2-5; 12 bases are shared with TRBD2. The length of the CDR3 is 21 residues. V lost 5 bases, J lost 3 bases, and 22 bases stayed unmatched. CDR1 is MNHEY, CDR2 SMNVEV, per germline (reference sequence). As DNA, the CDR3 is TGTGCCAGCAGTAACCGCCGTTACGGTCCTAGCGGGAGGGGTGGCGAAGAGACCCAGTACTTC. It is translated as CASSNRRYGPSGRGGEETQYF.

The V call is TRBV7-9, the J call TRBJ2-7; no clear D. From germline, CDR1 is SEHNR and CDR2 FQNEAQ (reference sequence). Trimming took off 6 bases at V and 6 bases at J, with 9 bases between the two ends. CDR3 length: 11 amino acids. The CDR3 nucleotides read TGTGCCAGCAGTTTAACAGCCGAGCAGTACTTC. Residues: CASSLTAEQYF.

There are a few counts of this clonotype. The rearrangement joins TRBV20-1 to TRBJ1-5; D gene ambiguous. Germline CDR1 DFQATT, CDR2 SNEGSKA (reference sequence). The CDR3 is 17 amino acids. V lost 0 bases, J lost 0 bases, and 15 bases lay in between. CDR3: CSARDIERGISNQPQHF. CDR3 sequence (DNA): TGCAGTGCTAGAGATATAGAGCGCGGGATTAGCAATCAGCCCCAGCATTTT.

This clonotype was seen only a few times. The V gene is TRBV7-2, the J gene TRBJ2-1; 7 bases fit TRBD2. The germline CDR1 and CDR2 sequences are SGHTA and FQGNSA. V lost 1 base, J lost 4 bases, and 7 bases stayed unmatched. The CDR3 loop spans 16 amino acids. CDR3 amino acids: CASSLGGGSFYNEQFF. CDR3 coding DNA: TGTGCCAGCAGCTTAGGTGGCGGGAGTTTTTACAATGAGCAGTTCTTC. The full variable domain, completed using reference TRBV7-2 and TRBJ2-1, is GAGVSQSPSNKVTEKGKDVELRCDPISGHTALYWYRQSLGQGLEFLIYFQGNSAPDKSGLPSDRFSAERTGGSVSTLTIQRTQQEDSAVYLCASSLGGGSFYNEQFFGPGTRLTVL.

The chain is built from TRBV6-5 and TRBJ2-3, with 9 bases aligning to TRBD1. In germline, CDR1 is MNHEY, CDR2 SVGAGI. V gave up 5 bases and J gave up 5 bases; unmatched junction bases: 11. The CDR3 is 16 amino acids. The CDR3: CASSILVGQGIDTQYF. The CDR3 DNA follows: TGTGCCAGCAGTATACTCGTGGGACAGGGAATAGATACGCAGTATTTT.

The rearrangement joins TRBV20-1 to TRBJ1-5; D might be TRBD1 (6 bases). Between the trimmed V and J ends, which lost 0 bases and 1 base, there was a span of 10 bases. Germline V gene lookup returns CDR1 DFQATT and CDR2 SNEGSKA (reference sequence). The CDR3 is 15 amino acids. CDR3 region: CSARDKGGSNQPQHF. The CDR3 DNA sequence: TGCAGTGCTAGAGATAAGGGGGGGAGCAATCAGCCCCAGCATTTT.